This TCR beta chain is from a study of T cell responses to AZD1222 COVID-19 vaccine. Between the trimmed V and J ends, which lost 4 bases and 5 bases, there was a span of 18 bases. Germline assignment: CDR1 SGHNT and CDR2 YYREEE (reference sequence). The CDR3 spans 15 residues. The protocol was immunoSEQ multiplex PCR, while the TCRdb copy is restricted to in-frame clones and leaves out a portion. In the table there are some 280,000 clones, 90% to 95% of which are singletons. Here the sequenced sample was peripheral blood, taken 28 days after the second AZD1222 dose. The sequence was collected from an adult who received the AZD1222 COVID-19 vaccine. The V gene is TRBV5-4, the J gene TRBJ1-2; D is perhaps TRBD1 (6 bases). CDR3 sequence (DNA): TGTGCCAGCAGCCCCGAGGGTGGGGGCCATTATGGCTACACCTTC. Amino acid sequence: CASSPEGGGHYGYTF.